This T cell receptor beta chain was captured by sequencing in a study of cytomegalovirus exposure and HLA in healthy donors. Overall study: In a later analysis, it was reported that the 120 or so validation repertoires had been produced on the same platform as the 700 or so repertoires belonging to the first cohort.

Profiled with immunoSEQ multiplex PCR; TCRdb holds only in-frame clones, not every one. This sample yields some 130,000 clones, of which around 87% are seen a single time; about 6% belongs to the top ten. Trimming pared 5 bases from V and 12 bases from J, leaving 19 bases between. CDR1 and CDR2 from the germline V gene are SGHDN and FVKESK. CDR3 length: 13 residues. The receptor was isolated from a woman younger than 30 in good health and CMV-seropositive. The V call is TRBV14, the J call TRBJ1-1; possible D gene TRBD1, 5 bases. What was sequenced was PBMCs. CDR3 in amino acids: CASSVRGGIGSFF. The CDR3, as DNA: TGTGCCAGCAGCGTCCGCGGGGGGATCGGATCTTTCTTT.